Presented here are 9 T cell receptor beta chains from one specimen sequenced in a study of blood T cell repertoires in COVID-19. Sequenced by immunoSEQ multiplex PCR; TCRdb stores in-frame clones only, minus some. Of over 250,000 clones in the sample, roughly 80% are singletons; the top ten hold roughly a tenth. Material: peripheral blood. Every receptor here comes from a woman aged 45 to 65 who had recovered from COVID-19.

CDR3 in DNA: TGTGCCAGCAGTTTACGGGGCCGGGGGGGCCTATACGAGCAGTACTTC. This sequence encodes CASSLRGRGGLYEQYF. The chain combines TRBV28 with TRBJ2-7; 8 nucleotides line up with TRBD2. Trimming cost V 2 bases and J 4 bases; bases outside gene matches: 10. CDR1 is MDHEN, CDR2 SYDVKM, per germline. The CDR3 is 16 residues long.

The CDR3 region is CASSLVWAPGEAFF. The CDR3 nucleotides read TGTGCCAGCAGCTTAGTTTGGGCACCGGGAGAAGCTTTCTTT. The V call is TRBV7-2, the J call TRBJ1-1; D gene unclear. Per the germline V gene, CDR1 is SGHTA and CDR2 is FQGNSA. Trimming took off 1 base at V and 8 bases at J, with 14 bases between the two ends. The CDR3 extends over 14 amino acids.

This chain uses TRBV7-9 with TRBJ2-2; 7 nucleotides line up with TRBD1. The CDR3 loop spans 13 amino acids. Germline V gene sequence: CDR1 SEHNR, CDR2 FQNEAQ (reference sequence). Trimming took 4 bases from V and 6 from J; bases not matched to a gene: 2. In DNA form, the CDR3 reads TGTGCCAGCAGCTCCGACAGGGCCGGGGAGCTGTTTTTT. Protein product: CASSSDRAGELFF.

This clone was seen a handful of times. CDR3 loop: CASSLSGLSNTGELFF. CDR3 in DNA: TGTGCCAGCAGTTTAAGTGGGCTATCGAACACCGGGGAGCTGTTTTTT. The genes are TRBV25-1 and TRBJ2-2; D is undetermined. Germline CDR1 and CDR2: MGHDK and SYGVNS. The CDR3 length is 16 residues. Between the trimmed V and J ends, which lost 5 bases and 0 bases, there was a span of 13 bases.

The CDR3 coding sequence is TGTGCCAGCAGTGCGGACAGGCCACCCTACGAGCAGTACTTC. The encoded protein is CASSADRPPYEQYF. V and J are TRBV2 and TRBJ2-7, with TRBD1 identical over 7 bases. Germline V gene lookup returns CDR1 SNHLY and CDR2 FYNNEI. The trim removed 4 bases at V and 2 bases at J, leaving 5 bases unmatched. This CDR3 comprises 14 residues.

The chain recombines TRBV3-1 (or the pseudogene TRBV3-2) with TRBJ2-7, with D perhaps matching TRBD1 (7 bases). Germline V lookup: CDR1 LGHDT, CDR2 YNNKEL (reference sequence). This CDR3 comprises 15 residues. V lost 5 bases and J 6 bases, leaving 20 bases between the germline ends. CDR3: CASSSRAGGGLEQYF. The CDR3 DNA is TGTGCCAGCAGCTCGAGGGCAGGGGGAGGTCTCGAGCAGTACTTC.

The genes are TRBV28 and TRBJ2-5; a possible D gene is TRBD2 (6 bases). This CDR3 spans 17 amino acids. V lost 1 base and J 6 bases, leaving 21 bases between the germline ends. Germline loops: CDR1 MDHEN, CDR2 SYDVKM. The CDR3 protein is CASSLYGSWQEGKTQYF. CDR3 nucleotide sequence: TGTGCCAGCAGTTTATACGGGAGTTGGCAGGAGGGAAAGACCCAGTACTTC.

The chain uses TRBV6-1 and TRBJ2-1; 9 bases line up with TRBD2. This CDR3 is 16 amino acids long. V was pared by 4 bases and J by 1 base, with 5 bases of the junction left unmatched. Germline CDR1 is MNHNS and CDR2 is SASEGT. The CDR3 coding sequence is TGTGCCAGCAGTGTGGCTAGCGGGGAATCCTACAATGAGCAGTTCTTC. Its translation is CASSVASGESYNEQFF.

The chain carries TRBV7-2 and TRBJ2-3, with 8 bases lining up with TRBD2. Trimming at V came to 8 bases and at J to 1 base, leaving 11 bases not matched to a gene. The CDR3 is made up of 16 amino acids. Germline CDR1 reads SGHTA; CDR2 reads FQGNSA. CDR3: CASSRSGSWGTDTQYF. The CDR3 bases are TGTGCCAGCTCAAGAAGCGGGAGTTGGGGCACAGATACGCAGTATTTT.